These 32 T cell receptor beta chains came from one sample sequenced in a study of OX40 agonist ivuxolimab in advanced cancers. Libraries were made using the immunoSEQ multiplex PCR assay. TCRdb mirrors the immuneACCESS table, restricted to in-frame sequences. Some clones are absent from its copies; in checked studies, under half trace to an unresolved V gene, and the reason for the others is unknown. In this sample the table shows over 85,000 clones, less than 90% of which occur a single time. Of the sample, 1% to 1.3% is held by the ten largest clones. The sample consisted of CD4+ or CD8+ T cells sorted from blood, taken in a trial of the OX40 agonist ivuxolimab. These receptors were taken from an adult with an advanced solid tumor such as melanoma, head and neck, liver or kidney cancer.

The table lists this clone with a few counts. The V and J genes are TRBV5-8 and TRBJ1-2; a weak D match, TRBD1 (6 bases). The CDR3 sequence is 13 residues long. V lost 0 bases and J 5 bases, leaving 8 bases between the germline ends. Germline-derived CDR1 and CDR2 are SGHTS and YDEGEE. The CDR3 nucleotides are TGTGCCAGCAGCTTGGACAGGGATTATGGCTACACCTTC. Residues: CASSLDRDYGYTF.

CDR3 sequence: CASSLRLEAHEQYF. CDR3 nucleotide sequence: TGTGCCAGCAGCTTGAGACTAGAGGCCCACGAGCAGTACTTC. The rearrangement joins TRBV5-5 to TRBJ2-7, with D tentatively TRBD2 (6 bases). Germline CDR1 and CDR2: SGHKS and YYEKEE (reference sequence). The V end lost 1 base, the J end lost 5 bases, and 13 bases lay between the germline ends. The CDR3 length is 14 residues. Full variable domain (outside the CDR3, taken from reference TRBV5-5 and TRBJ2-7): DAGVTQSPTHLIKTRGQQVTLRCSPISGHKSVSWYQQVLGQGPQFIFQYYEKEERGRGNFPDRFSARQFPNYSSELNVNALLLGDSALYLCASSLRLEAHEQYFGPGTRLTVT.

The V and J genes are TRBV5-1 and TRBJ2-5; 11 bases match TRBD1. The CDR3 contains 15 residues. With 4 bases clipped from V and 5 bases from J, the junction kept 7 bases outside the gene matches. Looked up from germline, CDR1 is SGHRS and CDR2 is YFSETQ. CDR3 loop: CASSPWDRGLETQYF. DNA for the CDR3: TGCGCCAGCAGCCCCTGGGACAGGGGGTTGGAGACCCAGTACTTC.

The CDR3 protein is CASSPGQSSYNEQFF. CDR3 DNA: TGTGCCAGCTCACCCGGACAGAGCTCCTACAATGAGCAGTTCTTC. The gene calls are TRBV18 and TRBJ2-1; D might be TRBD1 (6 bases). CDR3 length: 15 residues. Germline V lookup: CDR1 KGHSH, CDR2 LQKENI. The V end lost 3 bases, the J end lost 0 bases, and 9 bases lay between the germline ends. The full variable domain, rest sourced from reference TRBV18 and TRBJ2-1, is NAGVMQNPRHLVRRRGQEARLRCSPMKGHSHVYWYRQLPEEGLKFMVYLQKENIIDESGMPKERFSAEFPKEGPSILRIQQVVRGDSAAYFCASSPGQSSYNEQFFGPGTRLTVL.

The genes are TRBV7-3 and TRBJ2-1; D tentatively reads TRBD1 or TRBD2 (6 bases each). Germline assignment: CDR1 SGHTA and CDR2 FQGTGA. Deletions cut 6 bases from V and 5 bases from J, with 11 bases between. The CDR3 has 13 amino acids. The CDR3 here is CASRAGGDNEQFF. CDR3 in DNA: TGTGCCAGCAGGGCCGGGGGCGACAATGAGCAGTTCTTC.

This clone was found once. DNA for the CDR3: TGTGCCAGCAGTCAAGGGGGCGGCTACACCTTC. Protein: CASSQGGGYTF. This chain uses TRBV28 with TRBJ1-2; 7 bases map to TRBD1. The ends lost 5 bases at V and 8 bases at J; junction bases unmatched: 2. Germline CDR1 MDHEN, CDR2 SYDVKM. The CDR3 covers 11 residues.

The J gene is TRBJ2-2, the V gene TRBV11-3; D is undetermined. The CDR3 loop spans 13 amino acids. Germline V gives CDR1 SGHNT, CDR2 YENEEA. The V and J ends lost 6 bases and 7 bases respectively, with 12 bases between them. The CDR3 reads CASSLYEDGELFF. DNA for the CDR3: TGTGCCAGCAGTCTCTATGAAGACGGGGAGCTGTTTTTT.

The chain links TRBV6-5 to TRBJ1-6; D may be TRBD1 (5 bases). The CDR3 sequence is 14 residues long. Germline-derived CDR1 and CDR2 are MNHEY and SVGAGI. V was cut by 5 bases and J by 10 bases, with 15 bases left in between. The chain's CDR3 is CASSRGDSPSPLHF. DNA for the CDR3: TGTGCCAGCAGTAGAGGGGACTCCCCCTCACCCCTCCACTTT.

V and J are TRBV7-9 and TRBJ2-2; no firm D call. Trimming stripped 3 bases from V and 0 bases from J, with 5 bases between. From germline, CDR1 is SEHNR and CDR2 FQNEAQ (reference sequence). The CDR3 sequence is 14 residues long. CDR3 DNA sequence: TGTGCCAGCAGCTTGGGATCGAACACCGGGGAGCTGTTTTTT. This sequence encodes CASSLGSNTGELFF.

The chain is built from TRBV5-1 and TRBJ1-1; D gene uncertain. This CDR3 comprises 11 residues. The germline V and J ends were trimmed by 6 bases and 5 bases, with 8 bases remaining between them. Germline V gives CDR1 SGHRS, CDR2 YFSETQ. The CDR3 reads CASIGRTEAFF. DNA of the CDR3: TGCGCCAGCATCGGGAGGACTGAAGCTTTCTTT.

The V call is TRBV5-1, the J call TRBJ2-5, with 7 bases fitting TRBD2. V was clipped by 5 bases and J by 2 bases; unmatched bases: 6. The CDR3 extends over 14 amino acids. Looked up from germline, CDR1 is SGHRS and CDR2 is YFSETQ. CDR3 in amino acids: CASSPRGRQETQYF. The DNA for the CDR3 is TGCGCCAGCAGTCCGCGGGGGAGACAAGAGACCCAGTACTTC.

V and J are TRBV6-5 and TRBJ1-6; D uncertain. The ends were cut back, 7 bases at V and 0 bases at J, with 7 bases in the middle. The germline V gene has CDR1 MNHEY and CDR2 SVGAGI. The CDR3 length is 14 residues. The CDR3 loop is CASKEGSYNSPLHF. The CDR3 bases are TGTGCCAGCAAAGAGGGCTCCTATAATTCACCCCTCCACTTT.

This chain uses TRBV28 with TRBJ1-2; 9 nucleotides agree with TRBD1. This CDR3 has 18 residues. Germline V CDR1 and CDR2: MDHEN, SYDVKM. V lost 4 bases to trimming and J lost 7 bases; unmatched junction nucleotides: 19. CDR3 sequence: CASSSDPRQGGGVRGYTF. The CDR3 nucleotides are TGTGCCAGCAGTTCCGACCCCCGACAGGGGGGGGGTGTGCGTGGCTACACCTTC.

This chain joins TRBV19 and TRBJ2-6, with 9 bases that match TRBD1. The CDR3 has 18 amino acids. Germline loops: CDR1 LNHDA, CDR2 SQIVND (reference sequence). After removal of 6 bases from V and 1 base from J, the junction contained 10 bases not matched to a gene. CDR3 in amino acids: CASRARGQGPSGANVLTF. The CDR3 nucleotides read TGTGCCAGTAGGGCGAGGGGACAGGGTCCTTCTGGGGCCAACGTCCTGACTTTC.

J is TRBJ1-5 and V is TRBV6-5; D possibly corresponds to TRBD1 (5 bases). The length of the CDR3 is 13 residues. Germline CDR1 and CDR2: MNHEY and SVGAGI. With 7 bases removed from V and 0 bases from J, the gap between germline ends came to 7 bases. CDR3 sequence reads: CASKRGSNQPQHF. The CDR3 DNA reads as TGTGCCAGCAAAAGGGGTAGCAATCAGCCCCAGCATTTT.

The chain recombines TRBV7-2 with TRBJ1-6, with 9 bases fitting TRBD1. This CDR3 region has 18 residues. Germline lookup yields CDR1 SGHTA and CDR2 FQGNSA. Germline trimming cut 4 bases from V and 2 bases from J; bases unmatched to any gene: 9. The chain's CDR3 is CASSSPWDRVTYNSPLHF. The CDR3, as DNA: TGTGCCAGCAGCTCCCCATGGGACAGGGTTACCTATAATTCACCCCTCCACTTT.

DNA of the CDR3: TGTGCCAGTAACCAACAGGGGGGGCCCGGTCAGCCCCAGCATTTT. It specifies CASNQQGGPGQPQHF. The chain employs TRBV19 and TRBJ1-5; 8 bases match TRBD1. CDR1 and CDR2 from the germline V gene are LNHDA and SQIVND (reference sequence). This CDR3 spans 15 amino acids. The trim removed 7 bases at V and 6 bases at J, leaving 11 bases unmatched.

V and J are TRBV4-2 and TRBJ2-5; 15 bases fit TRBD2. Germline trimming cut 2 bases from V and 2 bases from J; bases unmatched to any gene: 9. Germline loops: CDR1 LGHNA, CDR2 YNFKEQ. The CDR3 has 19 amino acids. The CDR3 is CASSQSGTSGGPGQETQYF. The CDR3 DNA reads TGTGCCAGCAGCCAATCCGGGACTAGCGGGGGGCCAGGGCAAGAGACCCAGTACTTC.

This chain uses TRBV7-2 with TRBJ1-6; D is possibly TRBD1 (5 bases). Trimming shortened V by 7 bases and J by 4 bases, and 17 bases separated the two germline ends. This CDR3 is 16 amino acids long. Germline CDR1 reads SGHTA; CDR2 reads FQGNSA. The CDR3 DNA follows: TGTGCCAGCACTCAAGACAGACCAGGGTATAATTCACCCCTCCACTTT. Its translation: CASTQDRPGYNSPLHF.

The chain has TRBV5-1 and TRBJ1-3; a possible D gene is TRBD1 (5 bases). V was shortened by 4 bases and J by 0 bases, with 14 bases between the two germline ends. The CDR3 is 16 amino acids. From germline, CDR1 is SGHRS and CDR2 YFSETQ. CDR3: CASSTRVYSSGNTIYF. The CDR3 DNA is TGCGCCAGCAGCACCAGGGTGTACTCCTCTGGAAACACCATATATTTT.

This chain uses TRBV5-4 with TRBJ2-7, with TRBD2 matching 7 bases. The CDR3 spans 14 residues. Per the germline V gene, CDR1 is SGHNT and CDR2 is YYREEE (reference sequence). After removal of 4 bases from V and 5 bases from J, the junction contained 9 bases not matched to a gene. The CDR3 loop is CASSAPGGDDEQYF. DNA of the CDR3: TGTGCCAGCAGCGCACCGGGGGGAGACGACGAGCAGTACTTC.

V gene TRBV7-6 combines with J gene TRBJ1-3; tentative D call: TRBD1 (5 bases). Germline loops: CDR1 SGHVS, CDR2 FNYEAQ. Trimming took 5 bases from V and 2 from J, leaving 19 bases between them. CDR3 length: 17 residues. The CDR3 coding sequence is TGTGCCAGCAGCGATGGGTCAGCGGGGGGAACTGGAAACACCATATATTTT. Protein: CASSDGSAGGTGNTIYF.

V usage is TRBV6-6 and J usage is TRBJ1-2; D is undetermined. This CDR3 comprises 14 residues. CDR1 and CDR2 (germline): MNHNY, SVGAGI (reference sequence). The ends were cut back, 0 bases at V and 6 bases at J, with 11 bases in the middle. The CDR3 DNA is TGTGCCAGCAGTTACTCACCCCGAAATAATGGCTACACCTTC. Translated: CASSYSPRNNGYTF.

V is TRBV15 and J is TRBJ2-5; D not resolved. CDR1 and CDR2 (germline): LNHNV, YYDKDF (reference sequence). The CDR3 is made up of 15 amino acids. The V end lost 0 bases, the J end lost 1 base, and 9 bases lay between the germline ends. The CDR3 region has the DNA TGTGCCACCAGCAGAGACATAGGTTTCCAAGAGACCCAGTACTTC. Amino acid sequence: CATSRDIGFQETQYF.

J is TRBJ1-1 and V is TRBV7-2; TRBD1 agrees at 7 bases. Germline values: CDR1 SGHTA, CDR2 FQGNSA. Losses at the gene ends were 1 base for V and 9 bases for J; bases not matched to a gene: 11. CDR3 length: 15 residues. CDR3 sequence: CASSLDGKKGGKAFF. The CDR3 nucleotides read TGTGCCAGCAGCTTAGATGGGAAGAAAGGGGGCAAAGCTTTCTTT.

V is TRBV15 and J is TRBJ1-2; 7 bases agree with TRBD1. The V gene's germline CDR1 is LNHNV and CDR2 YYDKDF (reference sequence). This CDR3 has 15 amino acids. J gave up 5 bases and V 5 bases, and 11 bases lay outside the gene matches. Here the CDR3 reads CATSEIRDSVYGYTF. Here the CDR3 DNA reads TGTGCCACCAGCGAGATCCGGGACAGCGTTTATGGCTACACCTTC.

The chain has TRBV5-1 and TRBJ2-5, with unresolved D. V was pared by 4 bases and J by 9 bases, with 16 bases between. This CDR3 has 13 residues. CDR1 is SGHRS, CDR2 YFSETQ, per germline. CDR3 sequence: CASSPAPAAAQYF. CDR3 in DNA: TGCGCCAGCAGCCCCGCCCCCGCGGCGGCCCAGTACTTC.

The J gene is TRBJ1-6, the V gene TRBV29-1; D may be TRBD1 (5 bases). The V and J ends lost 4 bases and 10 bases respectively, with 14 bases between them. The V gene's germline CDR1 is SQVTM and CDR2 ANQGSEA. The CDR3 consists of 13 residues. CDR3: CSVGDEGRSPLHF. In DNA, the CDR3 is TGCAGCGTTGGTGATGAGGGACGGTCACCCCTCCACTTT.

This clone was found a few times. The chain couples TRBV4-1 to TRBJ2-4; 7 bases line up with TRBD2. V trimming: 4 bases; J trimming: 0 bases; junction bases outside the gene matches: 9. The germline CDR1 and CDR2 sequences are MGHRA and YSYEKL. The CDR3 is 17 residues long. The CDR3 nucleotides read TGCGCCAGCAGCCGAGCGGGACTGACCCTAGCCAAAAACATTCAGTACTTC. Translating it yields CASSRAGLTLAKNIQYF.

This clone was counted a single time. The genes are TRBV28 and TRBJ1-2, with a weak D call TRBD1 (5 bases). Germline CDR1 and CDR2: MDHEN and SYDVKM. This CDR3 contains 15 residues. The ends were cut back, 6 bases at V and 6 bases at J, with 20 bases in the middle. The CDR3 loop is CASRWANDDSDGYTF. The CDR3, as DNA: TGTGCCAGCAGATGGGCCAACGATGACAGTGATGGCTACACCTTC.

The V call is TRBV5-4, the J call TRBJ2-1; 9 positions agree with TRBD2. This CDR3 region has 14 residues. Trimming at V came to 0 bases and at J to 10 bases, leaving 5 bases not matched to a gene. In germline, CDR1 is SGHNT, CDR2 YYREEE (reference sequence). CDR3 in amino acids: CASSLVGLAPEQFF. CDR3 DNA: TGTGCCAGCAGCTTGGTGGGACTAGCTCCAGAGCAGTTCTTC.

This chain links TRBV5-1 with TRBJ2-7, with 11 bases that match TRBD1. V was pared by 4 bases and J by 6 bases, with 9 bases of the junction left unmatched. This CDR3 spans 15 amino acids. Germline V lookup: CDR1 SGHRS, CDR2 YFSETQ. The DNA for the CDR3 is TGCGCCAGCAGCGCGGGGACAGGGGGAACTATCGAGCAGTACGTC. Its translation: CASSAGTGGTIEQYV.